These 23 T cell receptor beta chains share one sample of origin, sequenced in a study of cytomegalovirus exposure and HLA in healthy donors. The PCR employed 60 Vbeta primers together with 13 Jbeta primers. The protocol was immunoSEQ multiplex PCR, while the TCRdb copy is restricted to in-frame clones and leaves out a portion. The sample consists of some 130,000 clones, roughly three quarters of them appearing once. Material for sequencing was PBMCs. The receptor set was obtained from a man aged 30-40 years in good health and CMV-seronegative.

The gene calls are TRBV30 and TRBJ1-2, with TRBD1 matching over 9 bases. The V gene end was trimmed by 5 bases and the J gene end by 4 bases; junction bases not matched to a gene: 11. CDR3 size: 15 residues. CDR1 is GTSNPN, CDR2 SVGIG, per germline (reference sequence). The CDR3 region has the DNA TGTGCCTGGGATGTCACAGGGGGCTCTATCTATGGCTACACCTTC. It encodes CAWDVTGGSIYGYTF.

This clone showed up just once. The chain employs TRBV11-1 and TRBJ2-3, with D possibly TRBD2 on 6 matching bases. Trimming took off 5 bases at V and 3 bases at J, with 15 bases between the two ends. Germline loops: CDR1 SGHAT, CDR2 FQDESV (reference sequence). This CDR3 spans 15 amino acids. The CDR3 sequence is CASSLGGGRTDTQYF. The DNA of the CDR3 is TGTGCCAGCAGCCTCGGGGGTGGTCGTACAGATACGCAGTATTTT.

The chain recombines TRBV9 with TRBJ2-1; TRBD1 aligns across 9 bases. The V segment lost 4 bases and the J segment 7 bases; nucleotides outside the gene matches: 9. This CDR3 is built from 15 residues. Looked up from germline, CDR1 is SGDLS and CDR2 is YYNGEE. This CDR3 reads CASSRTGTGKNEQFF. CDR3 sequence (DNA): TGTGCCAGCAGCAGAACCGGGACAGGGAAGAATGAGCAGTTCTTC. Variable domain in full (rest from reference TRBV9 and TRBJ2-1): DSGVTQTPKHLITATGQRVTLRCSPRSGDLSVYWYQQSLDQGLQFLIQYYNGEERAKGNILERFSAQQFPDLHSELNLSSLELGDSALYFCASSRTGTGKNEQFFGPGTRLTVL.

The chain carries TRBV7-6 and TRBJ2-7, with TRBD1 as a possible D gene (5 bases). Trimming removed 0 bases at V and 3 bases at J, with 6 bases between. Germline V lookup: CDR1 SGHVS, CDR2 FNYEAQ. The CDR3 is made up of 13 amino acids. The CDR3 bases are TGTGCCAGCAGCTTAGCGCAGGGCTACGAGCAGTACTTC. Translating gives CASSLAQGYEQYF.

The J gene is TRBJ2-5, the V gene TRBV5-1, with 9 bases identical to TRBD1. Germline CDR1 and CDR2: SGHRS and YFSETQ. The V gene end was trimmed by 0 bases and the J gene end by 3 bases; junction bases not matched to a gene: 0. This CDR3 has 14 amino acids. Here the CDR3 DNA reads TGCGCCAGCAGCTTGGGGACAGGGGAAGAGACCCAGTACTTC. Encoded protein: CASSLGTGEETQYF.

This clone was detected only once. This chain uses TRBV11-3 with TRBJ2-5; 7 positions agree with TRBD2. The ends lost 5 bases at V and 2 bases at J; junction bases unmatched: 5. Germline values: CDR1 SGHNT, CDR2 YENEEA. This CDR3 has 14 amino acids. CDR3 in amino acids: CASSGGGAQETQYF. CDR3 coding DNA: TGTGCCAGCAGCGGGGGAGGGGCTCAAGAGACCCAGTACTTC.

The chain uses TRBV9 and TRBJ2-1, with 7 bases lining up with TRBD2. The CDR3 contains 15 residues. V was clipped by 2 bases and J by 5 bases; unmatched bases: 7. Germline V lookup: CDR1 SGDLS, CDR2 YYNGEE. CDR3 loop: CASSVLAAINNEQFF. As DNA, the CDR3 is TGTGCCAGCAGCGTTCTAGCGGCTATAAACAATGAGCAGTTCTTC.

This chain links TRBV7-2 with TRBJ1-2; possible D gene TRBD1, 6 bases. The CDR3 length is 14 residues. CDR1 SGHTA and CDR2 FQGNSA come from the germline V gene. Deletions cut 3 bases from V and 7 bases from J, with 15 bases between. The CDR3 sequence: CASSFDQGYRGYTF. CDR3 DNA: TGTGCCAGCAGCTTCGATCAGGGGTATCGTGGCTACACCTTC.

The chain recombines TRBV9 with TRBJ2-3; 14 bases align to TRBD2. J was trimmed by 0 bases and V by 0 bases; bases with no gene match: 3. The CDR3 is 18 residues long. Germline CDR1 and CDR2: SGDLS and YYNGEE. For the CDR3, the DNA is TGTGCCAGCAGCGTAGAGGGACTAGCGGGAGTGAGCACAGATACGCAGTATTTT. Its protein is CASSVEGLAGVSTDTQYF.

This chain connects TRBV7-2 to TRBJ2-1; TRBD1 aligns across 8 bases. Germline V gene lookup returns CDR1 SGHTA and CDR2 FQGNSA. With V trimmed by 2 bases and J by 7 bases, 10 bases remained unmatched. The CDR3 spans 16 residues. CDR3: CASSLRVLGQENEQFF. CDR3 in DNA: TGTGCCAGCAGCTTAAGAGTATTGGGACAGGAGAATGAGCAGTTCTTC.

The V call is TRBV4-2, the J call TRBJ2-3; D call uncertain. CDR3 length: 15 residues. Germline lookup yields CDR1 LGHNA and CDR2 YNFKEQ. Trimming stripped 0 bases from V and 0 bases from J, with 7 bases between. This CDR3 reads CASSQEIPSTDTQYF. CDR3 DNA: TGTGCCAGCAGCCAAGAAATTCCTAGCACAGATACGCAGTATTTT.

The CDR3 DNA sequence: TGTGCCAGCTCACCCGACAGGGGTAGTCAGCCCCAGCATTTT. Protein: CASSPDRGSQPQHF. The chain couples TRBV18 to TRBJ1-5, with 8 bases lining up with TRBD1. J was trimmed by 6 bases and V by 3 bases; bases with no gene match: 4. The CDR3 is 14 residues long. CDR1 is KGHSH and CDR2 is LQKENI in the germline V gene.

V usage is TRBV5-1 and J usage is TRBJ1-1, with 11 bases matching TRBD1. Germline CDR1 is SGHRS and CDR2 is YFSETQ. With 4 bases clipped from V and 5 bases from J, the junction kept 13 bases outside the gene matches. The CDR3 spans 17 residues. The CDR3 region is CASSIQGQGVPGTEAFF. CDR3 sequence (DNA): TGCGCCAGCAGCATCCAGGGACAGGGGGTGCCGGGGACTGAAGCTTTCTTT.

For the CDR3, the DNA is TGTGCCAGCAGTGAAGGGACAGGGCGCCAAGAGACCCAGTACTTC. Translation: CASSEGTGRQETQYF. V usage is TRBV6-1 and J usage is TRBJ2-5, with TRBD1 matching over 8 bases. The V segment lost 1 base and the J segment 1 base; nucleotides outside the gene matches: 2. CDR1 MNHNS and CDR2 SASEGT come from the germline V gene. The CDR3 has 15 residues.

V usage is TRBV19 and J usage is TRBJ2-2; maybe TRBD2 (6 bases). Germline loops: CDR1 LNHDA, CDR2 SQIVND (reference sequence). The CDR3 sequence is 17 residues long. V lost 6 bases and J lost 1, with 18 bases in between. This CDR3 is CASRGLGRRGNTGELFF. The CDR3, as DNA: TGTGCCAGTAGGGGATTAGGGCGGAGGGGGAACACCGGGGAGCTGTTTTTT. Combining the CDR3 with reference TRBV19 and TRBJ2-2 gives the whole variable domain DGGITQSPKYLFRKEGQNVTLSCEQNLNHDAMYWYRQDPGQGLRLIYYSQIVNDFQKGDIAEGYSVSREKKESFPLTVTSAQKNPTAFYLCASRGLGRRGNTGELFFGEGSRLTVL.

This clone was seen a handful of times. V and J are TRBV7-2 and TRBJ2-7, with a tentative D call TRBD2 (5 bases). V was cut by 1 base and J by 7 bases, with 14 bases left in between. The CDR3 length is 14 residues. Germline V gene lookup returns CDR1 SGHTA and CDR2 FQGNSA. CDR3 sequence: CASSLGFLTREQYF. CDR3 DNA: TGTGCCAGCAGCTTAGGCTTCCTAACTAGGGAGCAGTACTTC.

The V call is TRBV19, the J call TRBJ2-1; 8 bases match TRBD2. V lost 3 bases to trimming and J lost 2 bases; unmatched junction nucleotides: 6. The germline V gene encodes CDR1 LNHDA and CDR2 SQIVND (reference sequence). The CDR3 loop spans 16 amino acids. CDR3 sequence (DNA): TGTGCCAGTAGTATTACCGGACTAGCTGCCTACAATGAGCAGTTCTTC. Encoded protein: CASSITGLAAYNEQFF.

A few counts support this clone. The rearrangement links TRBV7-2 to TRBJ2-3; 13 nucleotides line up with TRBD2. Germline CDR1 reads SGHTA; CDR2 reads FQGNSA. The V segment lost 5 bases and the J segment 0 bases; nucleotides outside the gene matches: 5. The CDR3 extends over 17 amino acids. CDR3 sequence reads: CASSRRGLAGSTDTQYF. In nucleotides, the CDR3 is TGTGCCAGCAGCAGGCGGGGACTAGCGGGAAGCACAGATACGCAGTATTTT.

The chain employs TRBV6-1 and TRBJ1-2; a weak D match, TRBD1 (5 bases). CDR1 is MNHNS, CDR2 SASEGT, per germline. Trimming took off 2 bases at V and 4 bases at J, with 14 bases between the two ends. This CDR3 is built from 15 residues. DNA of the CDR3: TGTGCCAGCAGTGAAAGGAGGGGCGTAGGCTATGGCTACACCTTC. Amino acid sequence: CASSERRGVGYGYTF.

This clone was detected a few times. The V gene is TRBV6-1, the J gene TRBJ2-2; 10 bases are shared with TRBD1. V trimming: 10 bases; J trimming: 5 bases; junction bases outside the gene matches: 7. Germline CDR1 MNHNS, CDR2 SASEGT. CDR3 length: 14 amino acids. Here the CDR3 reads CATTGQGETGELFF. In nucleotides, the CDR3 is TGTGCCACCACCGGACAGGGGGAGACCGGGGAGCTGTTTTTT.

The chain carries TRBV19 and TRBJ2-1; D remains ambiguous. Germline CDR1 reads LNHDA; CDR2 reads SQIVND (reference sequence). Between the trimmed V and J ends, which lost 3 bases and 3 bases, there was a span of 9 bases. CDR3 size: 14 residues. The CDR3 coding sequence is TGTGCCAGTAGTATGGTTACAGACTACAATGAGCAGTTCTTC. Amino acid sequence: CASSMVTDYNEQFF.

The chain carries TRBV5-1 and TRBJ2-5, with 7 positions matching TRBD2. V shed 2 bases, J shed 2 bases, and the junction held 3 bases outside the gene matches. This CDR3 region has 14 residues. Germline V gene lookup returns CDR1 SGHRS and CDR2 YFSETQ. This CDR3 reads CASSFGTTQETQYF. For the CDR3, the DNA is TGCGCCAGCAGCTTCGGGACTACTCAAGAGACCCAGTACTTC.

This clone was seen only a few times. The V call is TRBV6-5, the J call TRBJ2-2; TRBD2 matches 7 bases. Unmatched junction bases numbered 5, after V lost 6 bases and J lost 7 bases. The germline V gene encodes CDR1 MNHEY and CDR2 SVGAGI. This CDR3 is 13 amino acids long. The CDR3 coding sequence is TGTGCCAGCAGGAACGGGAGGCACGGGGAGCTGTTTTTT. This encodes CASRNGRHGELFF.